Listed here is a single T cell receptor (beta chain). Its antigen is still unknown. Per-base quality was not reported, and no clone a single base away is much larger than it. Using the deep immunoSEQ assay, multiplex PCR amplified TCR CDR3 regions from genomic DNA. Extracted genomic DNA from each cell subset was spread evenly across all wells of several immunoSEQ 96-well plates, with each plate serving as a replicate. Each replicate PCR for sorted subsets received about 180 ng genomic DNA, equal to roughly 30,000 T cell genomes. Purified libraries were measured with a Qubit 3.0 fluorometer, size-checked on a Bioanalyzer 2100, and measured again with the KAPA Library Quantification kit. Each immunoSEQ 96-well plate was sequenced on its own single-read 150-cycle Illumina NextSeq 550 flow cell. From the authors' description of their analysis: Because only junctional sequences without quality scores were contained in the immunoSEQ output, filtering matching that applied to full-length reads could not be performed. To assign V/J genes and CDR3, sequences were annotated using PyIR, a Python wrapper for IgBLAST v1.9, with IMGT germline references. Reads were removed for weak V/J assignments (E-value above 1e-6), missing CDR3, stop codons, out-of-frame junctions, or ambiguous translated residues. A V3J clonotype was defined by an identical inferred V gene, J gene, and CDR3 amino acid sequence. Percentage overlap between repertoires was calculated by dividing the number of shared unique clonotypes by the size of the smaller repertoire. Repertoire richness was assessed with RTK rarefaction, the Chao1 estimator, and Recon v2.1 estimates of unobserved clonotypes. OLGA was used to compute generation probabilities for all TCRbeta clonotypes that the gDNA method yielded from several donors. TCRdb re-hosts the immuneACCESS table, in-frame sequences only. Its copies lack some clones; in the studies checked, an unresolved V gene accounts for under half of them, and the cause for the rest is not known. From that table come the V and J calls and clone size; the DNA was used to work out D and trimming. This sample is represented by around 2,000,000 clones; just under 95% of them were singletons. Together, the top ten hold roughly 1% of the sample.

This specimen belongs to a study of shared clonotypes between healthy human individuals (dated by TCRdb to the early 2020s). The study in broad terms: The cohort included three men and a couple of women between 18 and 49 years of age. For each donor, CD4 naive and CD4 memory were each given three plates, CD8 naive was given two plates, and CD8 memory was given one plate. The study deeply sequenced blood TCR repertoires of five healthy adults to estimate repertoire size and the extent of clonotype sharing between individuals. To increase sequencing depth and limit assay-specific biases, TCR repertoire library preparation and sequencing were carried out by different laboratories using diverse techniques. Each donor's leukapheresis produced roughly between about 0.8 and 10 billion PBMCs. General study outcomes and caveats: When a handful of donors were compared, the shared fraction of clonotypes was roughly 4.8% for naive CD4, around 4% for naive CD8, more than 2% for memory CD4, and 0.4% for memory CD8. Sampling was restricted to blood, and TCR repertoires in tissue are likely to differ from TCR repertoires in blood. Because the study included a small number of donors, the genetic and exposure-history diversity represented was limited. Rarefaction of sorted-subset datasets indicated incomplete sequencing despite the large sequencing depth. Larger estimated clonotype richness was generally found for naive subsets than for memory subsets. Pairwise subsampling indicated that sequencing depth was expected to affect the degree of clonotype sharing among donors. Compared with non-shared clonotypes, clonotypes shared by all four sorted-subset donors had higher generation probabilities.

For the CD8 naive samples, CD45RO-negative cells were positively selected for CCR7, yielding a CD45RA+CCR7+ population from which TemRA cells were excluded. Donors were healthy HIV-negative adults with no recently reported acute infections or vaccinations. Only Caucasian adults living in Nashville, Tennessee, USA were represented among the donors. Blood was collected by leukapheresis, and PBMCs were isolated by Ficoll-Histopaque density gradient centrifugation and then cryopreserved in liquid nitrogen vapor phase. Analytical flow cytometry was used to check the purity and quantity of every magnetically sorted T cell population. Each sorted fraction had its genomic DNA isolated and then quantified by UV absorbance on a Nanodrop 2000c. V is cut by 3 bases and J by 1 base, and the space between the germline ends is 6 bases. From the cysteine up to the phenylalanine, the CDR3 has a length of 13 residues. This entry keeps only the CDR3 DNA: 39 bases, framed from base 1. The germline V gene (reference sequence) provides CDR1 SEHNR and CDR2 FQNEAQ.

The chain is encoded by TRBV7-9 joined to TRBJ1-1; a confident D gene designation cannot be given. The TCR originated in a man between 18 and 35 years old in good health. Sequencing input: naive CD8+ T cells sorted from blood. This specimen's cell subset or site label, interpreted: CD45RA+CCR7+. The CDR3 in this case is CASSFSANTEAFF. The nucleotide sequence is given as TGTGCCAGCAGCTTTTCAGCGAACACTGAAGCTTTCTTT.